The rows below give T cell receptor beta chains drawn from one sample of a study of early T cells in non-severe SARS-CoV-2 infection. TCRdb processed the 5' RACE reads anew with MiXCR; each CDR3 protein has one entry. This table holds 55,000 to 85,000 distinct CDR3 sequences, approximately 12% found once. Sequencing used whole blood. The origin of the receptors is an adult who was a healthcare worker with PCR-confirmed SARS-CoV-2 infection or an uninfected control (not recorded which). The CDR3 runs from the conserved cysteine through the conserved F or W. Each record gives: V gene, D gene, J gene, clone size, CDR3 length, CDR3 protein, CDR3 DNA. The D gene is left open where the match is weak. Clone sizes are given selectively: once, few, many, or a class where the clone is expanded.

>TRBV27|TRBD1|TRBJ2-7|many|15
CASKRAGQGAYEQYF
TGTGCCAGCAAGAGGGCGGGACAGGGGGCCTACGAGCAGTACTTC
>TRBV5-6|.|TRBJ2-7|.|14
CASSLVDTSYEQYF
TGTGCCAGCAGCTTGGTTGACACTTCCTACGAGCAGTACTTC
>TRBV6-6|.|TRBJ2-1|.|13
CASSYGVGDEQFF
TGTGCCAGCAGTTACGGCGTGGGCGATGAGCAGTTCTTC
>TRBV29-1|TRBD2|TRBJ2-1|.|13
CSALAGGSDEQFF
TGCAGCGCGCTAGCGGGAGGAAGCGATGAGCAGTTCTTC
>TRBV4-1|.|TRBJ1-1|.|15
CASSQDFGMDTEAFF
TGCGCCAGCAGCCAAGATTTCGGGATGGACACTGAAGCTTTCTTT
>TRBV7-2|.|TRBJ2-5|few|16
CASSPGGRSGQETQYF
TGTGCCAGCAGCCCTGGCGGCAGGTCGGGGCAAGAGACCCAGTACTTC
>TRBV18|.|TRBJ2-3|few|15
CASSPALASTDTQYF
TGTGCCAGCTCACCAGCGCTAGCGAGCACAGATACGCAGTATTTT
>TRBV7-6|.|TRBJ2-5|few|16
CASSLMGQGLQETQYF
TGTGCCAGCAGCCTGATGGGGCAGGGACTTCAAGAGACCCAGTACTTC
>TRBV20-1|.|TRBJ1-4|few|14
CSAGPGVIREKLFF
TGCAGTGCTGGACCGGGGGTGATTAGGGAAAAACTGTTTTTT
>TRBV2|.|TRBJ1-2|many|12
CASHRTQVGYTF
TGTGCCAGCCACCGCACACAGGTCGGCTACACCTTC
>TRBV11-2|TRBD2|TRBJ2-7|few|14
CASSAGGVGYEQYF
TGTGCCAGCAGCGCCGGGGGGGTTGGGTACGAGCAGTACTTC
>TRBV12-3/TRBV12-4|.|TRBJ1-3|few|15
CASSSGGGSGNTIYF
TGTGCCAGCAGCTCCGGAGGGGGATCTGGAAACACCATATATTTT
>TRBV9|.|TRBJ2-1|many|15
CASSVAASSYNEQFF
TGTGCCAGCAGCGTAGCGGCTAGCAGTTACAATGAGCAGTTCTTC
>TRBV7-9|TRBD2|TRBJ2-3|many|15
CASSFGAGGSDTQYF
TGTGCCAGCAGCTTTGGAGCGGGAGGATCTGATACGCAGTATTTT
>TRBV5-1|.|TRBJ2-1|.|17
CASSLSLAENLRNEQFF
TGCGCCAGCAGCTTGTCCTTAGCGGAAAACCTGAGGAATGAGCAGTTCTTC
>TRBV25-1|TRBD1|TRBJ2-7|.|15
CASSPRTGGNYEQYF
TGTGCCAGCAGTCCTCGGACAGGCGGTAATTACGAGCAGTACTTC
>TRBV20-1|TRBD2|TRBJ2-3|.|14
CSVGTSGHTDTQYF
TGCAGTGTAGGGACTAGCGGACACACAGATACGCAGTATTTT
>TRBV5-1|.|TRBJ1-5|many|14
CASSPAEGNQPQHF
TGCGCCAGCAGCCCCGCTGAGGGGAATCAGCCCCAGCATTTT
>TRBV12-5|.|TRBJ2-7|.|13
CASGFRQSYEQYF
TGTGCTAGTGGTTTCCGACAGAGCTACGAGCAGTACTTC
>TRBV11-2|.|TRBJ1-5|many|13
CASSPFHGQPQHF
TGTGCCAGCAGCCCTTTTCACGGTCAGCCCCAGCATTTT
>TRBV12-3/TRBV12-4|.|TRBJ2-6|many|15
CASRKTEAGANVLTF
TGTGCCAGCAGGAAAACAGAGGCTGGGGCCAACGTCCTGACTTTC
>TRBV29-1|.|TRBJ1-6|.|14
CSVRTRQDNSPLHF
TGCAGCGTCAGGACGCGACAGGATAATTCACCCCTCCACTTT
>TRBV7-2|.|TRBJ2-6|few|16
CASSSRLWSGANVLTF
TGTGCCAGCAGCTCCAGGCTCTGGTCTGGGGCCAACGTCCTGACTTTC
>TRBV7-2|TRBD1|TRBJ1-5|few|14
CASSRTGDNQPQHF
TGTGCCAGCAGCCGGACAGGGGACAATCAGCCCCAGCATTTT
>TRBV6-5|.|TRBJ1-1|many|14
CASSYSAGRTEAFF
TGTGCCAGCAGTTACTCAGCAGGACGCACTGAAGCTTTCTTT
>TRBV27|.|TRBJ1-1|.|15
CASSFRGAYDAEAFF
TGTGCCAGCAGTTTCAGGGGCGCATACGACGCTGAAGCTTTCTTT
>TRBV7-2|.|TRBJ1-1|many|14
CASSLRGGDTEAFF
TGTGCCAGCAGCCTCAGGGGAGGAGATACTGAAGCTTTCTTT
>TRBV6-6|TRBD2|TRBJ2-6|.|17
CASSSGGASSGANVLTF
TGTGCCAGCAGTTCGGGAGGAGCCAGCTCTGGGGCCAACGTCCTGACTTTC
>TRBV18|TRBD1|TRBJ2-3|few|15
CASSLDRVFTDTQYF
TGTGCCAGCTCCCTGGACAGGGTTTTCACAGATACGCAGTATTTT
>TRBV9|.|TRBJ1-6|many|13
CASSVNGDSPLHF
TGTGCCAGCAGCGTAAATGGGGACTCACCCCTCCACTTT
>TRBV30|TRBD2|TRBJ2-6|.|16
CAWSVAGDSGANVLTF
TGTGCCTGGAGTGTAGCGGGGGATTCTGGGGCCAACGTCCTGACTTTC
>TRBV5-5|.|TRBJ1-2|few|11
CASSLSYGYTF
TGTGCCAGCAGCCTCAGTTATGGCTACACCTTC
>TRBV6-5|TRBD2|TRBJ2-5|few|15
CASSFTSGAQETQYF
TGTGCCAGCAGTTTCACTAGCGGGGCACAAGAGACCCAGTACTTC
>TRBV18|.|TRBJ1-1|many|15
CASTQSGQANTEAFF
TGTGCCAGCACTCAAAGCGGTCAGGCTAACACTGAAGCTTTCTTT
>TRBV7-3|.|TRBJ2-1|many|15
CASSQRPRGYNEQFF
TGTGCCAGCAGCCAACGTCCGAGGGGATACAATGAGCAGTTCTTC
>TRBV6-5|.|TRBJ2-4|.|14
CASSREGVLNIQYF
TGTGCCAGCAGTCGAGAGGGAGTCTTGAACATTCAGTACTTC
>TRBV7-2|TRBD1|TRBJ2-2|many|16
CASSLGGQGNTGELFF
TGTGCCAGCAGCTTAGGTGGACAGGGGAACACCGGGGAGCTGTTTTTT
>TRBV29-1|TRBD2|TRBJ2-3|few|13
CSALGLEGKGQYF
TGCAGCGCCCTTGGACTAGAGGGGAAAGGGCAGTATTTT
>TRBV6-6|TRBD2|TRBJ2-1|many|18
CASSPGGLAAISYNEQFF
TGTGCCAGCAGCCCCGGCGGACTAGCGGCCATCTCCTACAATGAGCAGTTCTTC
>TRBV29-1|.|TRBJ2-7|.|12
CSVALEVDEQYF
TGCAGCGTTGCCCTAGAGGTGGATGAGCAGTACTTC
>TRBV6-7|TRBD1|TRBJ2-1|.|16
CASSYVFATGFASEFF
TGTGCCAGCAGTTACGTTTTTGCGACAGGGTTTGCTTCGGAGTTCTTC
>TRBV20-1|.|TRBJ2-7|.|13
CSARGQSSYEQYF
TGCAGTGCTAGGGGGCAGAGCTCCTACGAGCAGTACTTC
>TRBV5-1|.|TRBJ2-7|.|14
CASRGFFPSYEQYF
TGCGCCAGCAGGGGGTTCTTCCCATCCTACGAGCAGTACTTC
>TRBV7-9|.|TRBJ2-7|many|13
CASRDSLLYEQYF
TGTGCCAGCCGGGACTCCTTACTCTACGAGCAGTACTTC
>TRBV5-4|TRBD2|TRBJ2-3|few|20
CASSFGLGLAGGRRTDTQYF
TGTGCCAGCAGCTTCGGGCTCGGCCTAGCGGGGGGCCGACGCACAGATACGCAGTATTTT
>TRBV5-1|.|TRBJ2-7|many|13
CASSLRDRGGQYF
TGCGCCAGCAGCTTGCGGGACCGCGGTGGGCAGTACTTC
>TRBV7-9|.|TRBJ2-3|many|13
CASSLGSTDTQYF
TGTGCCAGCAGCTTGGGGAGCACAGATACGCAGTATTTT
>TRBV25-1|.|TRBJ2-4|many|15
CASSLRTVGGNIQYF
TGTGCCAGCAGTCTGAGGACCGTCGGGGGTAACATTCAGTACTTC
>TRBV6-2/TRBV6-3|.|TRBJ2-2|.|15
CASRLSPGLSGELFF
TGTGCCAGCAGACTCTCACCCGGGCTCTCCGGGGAGCTGTTTTTT
>TRBV18|.|TRBJ2-7|.|15
CASSPLPGSSYEQYF
TGTGCCAGCTCACCACTACCGGGTTCCTCCTACGAGCAGTACTTC
>TRBV29-1|.|TRBJ1-1|many|13
CSVEDSPSSGAFF
TGCAGCGTTGAAGATTCTCCCTCGTCCGGGGCTTTCTTT
>TRBV5-1|TRBD1|TRBJ1-1|.|13
CASRSAGGTEAFF
TGCGCCAGCCGATCCGCAGGGGGCACTGAAGCTTTCTTT
>TRBV7-8|.|TRBJ2-5|few|15
CASSLGRGTRGTQYF
TGTGCCAGCAGCTTAGGACGGGGCACGAGAGGGACCCAGTACTTC
>TRBV9|.|TRBJ2-1|.|15
CASSVDQGGPNEQFF
TGTGCCAGCAGCGTAGACCAGGGGGGGCCGAATGAGCAGTTCTTC
>TRBV18|.|TRBJ2-3|many|13
CASSPPREDTQYF
TGTGCCAGCTCACCACCGAGGGAAGATACGCAGTATTTT
>TRBV13|TRBD1|TRBJ1-5|.|14
CASTFDRVNQPQHF
TGTGCCAGCACCTTTGACAGGGTAAATCAGCCCCAGCATTTT
>TRBV29-1|TRBD1|TRBJ1-2|.|12
CSVEGQGDGYTF
TGCAGCGTCGAGGGACAGGGGGATGGCTACACCTTC